This record looks at one TCR beta chain sequence and its context. This sample was taken from a study of blood T cell repertoires in COVID-19. Study summary: Material from acute and convalescent COVID-19 was sourced from the United States, Italy and Spain. Sources were T cells, B-cell-depleted T cells, or PBMCs; the material itself was cDNA or gDNA.

In the study's own analysis: Reference gene primer amplification yielded estimated nucleated cell counts. Here immunoSEQ multiplex PCR was the method, and the copy in TCRdb shows in-frame clones only, minus some. That table furnishes V, J and clone size, whereas the DNA furnished D and trimming. The sample lists about 260,000 clones, about 90% seen once, with roughly 1.6% in the top ten. The ends were cut back, 5 bases at V and 8 bases at J, with 24 bases in the middle. Germline V gene lookup returns CDR1 LNHDA and CDR2 SQIVND (reference sequence). The CDR3 is made up of 16 amino acids. The chain uses TRBV19 and TRBJ1-1; maybe TRBD1 (5 bases). The receptor was isolated from a woman aged 40 to 50 who had recovered from COVID-19. Sequenced: peripheral blood. CDR3 residues: CASSLATAGGLREAFF. CDR3 DNA: TGTGCCAGTAGTCTTGCCACGGCGGGGGGGTTGAGGGAAGCTTTCTTT.